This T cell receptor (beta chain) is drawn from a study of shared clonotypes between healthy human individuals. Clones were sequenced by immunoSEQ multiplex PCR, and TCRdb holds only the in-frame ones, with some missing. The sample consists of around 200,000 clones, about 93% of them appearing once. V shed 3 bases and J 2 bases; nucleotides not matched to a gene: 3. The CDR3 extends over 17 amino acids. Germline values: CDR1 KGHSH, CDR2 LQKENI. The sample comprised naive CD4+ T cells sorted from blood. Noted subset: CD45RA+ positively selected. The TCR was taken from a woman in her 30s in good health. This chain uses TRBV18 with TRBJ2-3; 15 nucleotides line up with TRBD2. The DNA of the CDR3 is TGTGCCAGCTCACCTGGACTAGCGGGAGGGCCCACAGATACGCAGTATTTT. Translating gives CASSPGLAGGPTDTQYF.